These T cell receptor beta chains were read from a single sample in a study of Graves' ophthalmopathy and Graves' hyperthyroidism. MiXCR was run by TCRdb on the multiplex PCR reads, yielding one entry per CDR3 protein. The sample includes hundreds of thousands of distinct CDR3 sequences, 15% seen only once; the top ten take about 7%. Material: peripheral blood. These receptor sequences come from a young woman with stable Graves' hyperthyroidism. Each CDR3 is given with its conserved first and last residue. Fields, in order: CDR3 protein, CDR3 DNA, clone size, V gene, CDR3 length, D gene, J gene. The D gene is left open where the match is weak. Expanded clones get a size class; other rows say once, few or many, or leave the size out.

CDR3 protein: CASSLEFRNYGYTF
CDR3 DNA: TGTGCCAGCAGCTTAGAGTTCAGGAACTATGGCTACACCTTC
clone size: many
V gene: TRBV11-2
CDR3 length: 14
D gene: NA
J gene: TRBJ1-2

CDR3 protein: CASSLRGARNTEAFF
CDR3 DNA: TGTGCCAGCAGCTTACGCGGGGCCAGGAACACTGAAGCTTTCTTT
clone size: NA
V gene: TRBV7-2
CDR3 length: 15
D gene: NA
J gene: TRBJ1-1

CDR3 protein: CASEGGRSLNTEAFF
CDR3 DNA: TGTGCCAGCGAAGGGGGACGGTCCTTAAACACTGAAGCTTTCTTT
clone size: NA
V gene: TRBV6-1
CDR3 length: 15
D gene: NA
J gene: TRBJ1-1

CDR3 protein: CASSPLPGEGEQYF
CDR3 DNA: TGTGCCAGCTCACCACTTCCAGGGGAGGGGGAGCAGTACTTC
clone size: few
V gene: TRBV18
CDR3 length: 14
D gene: NA
J gene: TRBJ2-7

CDR3 protein: CATRDATGAYQPQHF
CDR3 DNA: TGTGCCACACGGGACGCTACAGGGGCTTATCAGCCCCAGCATTTT
clone size: few
V gene: TRBV10-3
CDR3 length: 15
D gene: TRBD1
J gene: TRBJ1-5

CDR3 protein: CATRERGGTDTQYF
CDR3 DNA: TGTGCCACCAGAGAAAGGGGGGGCACAGATACGCAGTATTTT
clone size: NA
V gene: TRBV24-1
CDR3 length: 14
D gene: NA
J gene: TRBJ2-3

CDR3 protein: CASSNYGTGVYEQYF
CDR3 DNA: TGTGCCAGCAGTAACTACGGGACAGGGGTCTACGAGCAGTACTTC
clone size: many
V gene: TRBV6-2/TRBV6-3
CDR3 length: 15
D gene: TRBD1
J gene: TRBJ2-7

CDR3 protein: CASSPRTRANTGELFF
CDR3 DNA: TGTGCCAGCAGCCCTCGAACACGGGCGAACACCGGGGAGCTGTTTTTT
clone size: few
V gene: TRBV4-2
CDR3 length: 16
D gene: NA
J gene: TRBJ2-2

CDR3 protein: CASRTHLGNQPQHF
CDR3 DNA: TGTGCCAGTCGGACACACTTGGGAAATCAGCCCCAGCATTTT
clone size: many
V gene: TRBV2
CDR3 length: 14
D gene: NA
J gene: TRBJ1-5

CDR3 protein: CASSLRDGFSPLHF
CDR3 DNA: TGTGCCAGCAGCTTAAGGGACGGCTTTTCACCCCTCCACTTT
clone size: many
V gene: TRBV7-2
CDR3 length: 14
D gene: NA
J gene: TRBJ1-6

CDR3 protein: CSAREGTPQETQYF
CDR3 DNA: TGCAGTGCCAGAGAAGGGACACCCCAAGAGACCCAGTACTTC
clone size: many
V gene: TRBV20-1
CDR3 length: 14
D gene: NA
J gene: TRBJ2-5

CDR3 protein: CVSSQYEARLGSPLHF
CDR3 DNA: TGTGTCAGCAGTCAGTATGAAGCCAGGTTGGGGTCACCCCTCCACTTT
clone size: many
V gene: TRBV12-3/TRBV12-4
CDR3 length: 16
D gene: NA
J gene: TRBJ1-6

CDR3 protein: CASSLRDRDINQPQHF
CDR3 DNA: TGCGCCAGCAGCCTCCGGGACAGGGACATCAATCAGCCCCAGCATTTT
clone size: many
V gene: TRBV5-1
CDR3 length: 16
D gene: TRBD1
J gene: TRBJ1-5

CDR3 protein: CASSPHQGGEAFF
CDR3 DNA: TGTGCCAGCAGTCCCCACCAGGGCGGTGAAGCTTTCTTT
clone size: many
V gene: TRBV6-1
CDR3 length: 13
D gene: NA
J gene: TRBJ1-1

CDR3 protein: CSASLQGGVGELFF
CDR3 DNA: TGCAGTGCTAGTCTACAGGGAGGAGTCGGGGAGCTGTTTTTT
clone size: many
V gene: TRBV20-1
CDR3 length: 14
D gene: NA
J gene: TRBJ2-2

CDR3 protein: CASSWGGANTGELFF
CDR3 DNA: TGTGCCAGTAGTTGGGGCGGGGCTAACACCGGGGAGCTGTTTTTT
clone size: many
V gene: TRBV19
CDR3 length: 15
D gene: NA
J gene: TRBJ2-2

CDR3 protein: CSARDLSGREQYF
CDR3 DNA: TGCAGTGCTAGAGATCTTTCGGGGAGGGAGCAGTACTTC
clone size: many
V gene: TRBV20-1
CDR3 length: 13
D gene: NA
J gene: TRBJ2-7

CDR3 protein: CSARTSGGYEQYF
CDR3 DNA: TGCAGTGCTAGGACTAGCGGGGGGTACGAGCAGTACTTC
clone size: many
V gene: TRBV20-1
CDR3 length: 13
D gene: TRBD2
J gene: TRBJ2-7

CDR3 protein: CASSPGTDPLPNTEAFF
CDR3 DNA: TGTGCCAGCTCACCAGGGACAGATCCCCTCCCGAACACTGAAGCTTTCTTT
clone size: NA
V gene: TRBV18
CDR3 length: 17
D gene: TRBD1
J gene: TRBJ1-1

CDR3 protein: CASSSSGGHRIQPPLHF
CDR3 DNA: TGTGCCAGCAGTTCCAGCGGGGGGCACCGCATCCAACCACCCCTCCACTTT
clone size: many
V gene: TRBV6-5
CDR3 length: 17
D gene: NA
J gene: TRBJ1-6

CDR3 protein: CASSSPQGGGNYGYTF
CDR3 DNA: TGTGCCAGCAGTTCTCCCCAGGGGGGAGGTAACTATGGCTACACCTTC
clone size: many
V gene: TRBV6-5
CDR3 length: 16
D gene: TRBD1
J gene: TRBJ1-2

CDR3 protein: CSARGPGGDTGELFF
CDR3 DNA: TGCAGTGCTAGGGGCCCGGGGGGGGACACCGGGGAGCTGTTTTTT
clone size: few
V gene: TRBV20-1
CDR3 length: 15
D gene: TRBD2
J gene: TRBJ2-2

CDR3 protein: CASSGLATERQYF
CDR3 DNA: TGTGCCAGCAGTGGACTAGCGACCGAGAGGCAGTACTTC
clone size: many
V gene: TRBV6-1
CDR3 length: 13
D gene: TRBD2
J gene: TRBJ2-7

CDR3 protein: CAWSVRRTGYEQYF
CDR3 DNA: TGTGCCTGGAGTGTACGCAGGACAGGCTACGAGCAGTACTTC
clone size: many
V gene: TRBV30
CDR3 length: 14
D gene: TRBD1
J gene: TRBJ2-7

CDR3 protein: CASTAGPYEQYF
CDR3 DNA: TGTGCCAGCACGGCCGGTCCCTACGAGCAGTACTTC
clone size: many
V gene: TRBV28
CDR3 length: 12
D gene: NA
J gene: TRBJ2-7

CDR3 protein: CAISGKQGGSYEQYF
CDR3 DNA: TGTGCCATCAGTGGGAAACAGGGGGGATCCTACGAGCAGTACTTC
clone size: many
V gene: TRBV10-3
CDR3 length: 15
D gene: TRBD1
J gene: TRBJ2-7

CDR3 protein: CSASGGAIGETQYF
CDR3 DNA: TGCAGTGCTAGCGGGGGGGCAATAGGCGAGACCCAGTACTTC
clone size: NA
V gene: TRBV20-1
CDR3 length: 14
D gene: TRBD2
J gene: TRBJ2-5

CDR3 protein: CASTRDALEGQPQRF
CDR3 DNA: TGTGCCAGCACCCGGGACGCCCTGGAGGGGCAGCCCCAGCGTTTT
clone size: NA
V gene: TRBV6-1
CDR3 length: 15
D gene: NA
J gene: TRBJ1-5

CDR3 protein: CASSEVGPYEQYF
CDR3 DNA: TGTGCCAGCAGTGAAGTGGGGCCCTACGAGCAGTACTTC
clone size: many
V gene: TRBV2
CDR3 length: 13
D gene: NA
J gene: TRBJ2-7

CDR3 protein: CASSLSGGGQETQYF
CDR3 DNA: TGTGCCAGCAGCCTCTCGGGGGGCGGGCAAGAGACCCAGTACTTC
clone size: many
V gene: TRBV11-2
CDR3 length: 15
D gene: NA
J gene: TRBJ2-5

CDR3 protein: CASSLVAGNQPQHF
CDR3 DNA: TGTGCCAGCAGCTTAGTAGCAGGCAATCAGCCCCAGCATTTT
clone size: many
V gene: TRBV7-2
CDR3 length: 14
D gene: NA
J gene: TRBJ1-5

CDR3 protein: CSTYGAGNYEQYF
CDR3 DNA: TGCAGTACCTATGGGGCGGGGAACTACGAGCAGTACTTC
clone size: NA
V gene: TRBV20-1
CDR3 length: 13
D gene: NA
J gene: TRBJ2-7